The sequence of this T cell receptor beta chain was determined in a study of blood T cell repertoires in COVID-19. Original data processing: Estimation of nucleated cell counts was performed using reference gene primer amplification. Assay used: immunoSEQ multiplex PCR; TCRdb lists only in-frame clones, some missing. V and J calls and clone size come straight from that table; D and trimming were deduced from the DNA. This table holds roughly 290,000 clones, 65% to 85% found once. This CDR3 has 17 residues. V dropped 0 bases and J dropped 1; count of bases not matched to a gene: 4. CDR1 and CDR2 (germline): MNHEY, SVGEGT.

The TCR originated in a person aged 70 to 85 with COVID-19, enrolled during active disease. This chain joins TRBV6-2 or TRBV6-3 and TRBJ2-7, with 12 bases that match TRBD2. Source material: peripheral blood. DNA for the CDR3: TGTGCCAGCAGTTACTCGACTAGCGGGGGTACTTCCTACGAGCAGTACTTC. It encodes CASSYSTSGGTSYEQYF.